This section outlines one TCR delta chain sequence together with its context. The antigen it recognizes is unknown. This likely came from a read error, as a far larger clone is one base away. In the same sample, other DNA sequences code for this CDR3. The entry originates in a study of DNA immune sequencing with unique molecular identifiers (dated by TCRdb to the early 2020s). In terms of the full investigation: gammadelta T cells were enriched from buffy coats using immunomagnetic cell separation, and their genomic DNA was sequenced. Fluorescence-activated cell sorting was used to enrich gammadelta T cells from the PBMC of nine to ten healthy individuals. To compare enriched and non-enriched samples, 75 to 100 ng of enriched gammadelta T-cell DNA and roughly 900 ng of non-enriched PBMC DNA were sequenced. An ultrasensitive DNA-based TRD repertoire sequencing method using PCR-introduced unique molecular identifiers was developed and validated in the study. The method was validated on synthetic reference molecules and on blood samples from healthy individuals. Healthy individuals were used as donors, and sorted peripheral blood gammadelta T cells were profiled from around 10 of these donors.

Including cysteine and phenylalanine, the CDR3 has 15 amino acids. Only the CDR3 region is kept as DNA, spanning 45 bases read in frame from base 1. Based on the germline V gene, the CDR1 and CDR2 sequences are GEAIGNYY and EKD. General conclusions and limits of the study: The primer-based approach cannot detect novel TRD sequences that are not targeted by the primers. TRDV2 paired with TRDJ1 was the most common TRD rearrangement among clonotypes in healthy donors. Healthy donors differed in TRD repertoire diversity, and several donors were highly oligoclonal, meaning the top 5 clonotypes made up more than half of productive molecules.

Library preparation employed multiplex PCR. A 32-plex assay, with primers for all 8 TRDV and 4 TRDJ genes spanning the CDR3, was used to amplify the genomic DNA. A 12-nucleotide UMI was added during three to four barcoding PCR cycles, followed by a second PCR with Illumina adapter primers. AMPure XP beads were used for library purification, and library quality was checked on a Fragment Analyzer with the HS NGS Fragment kit. Sequencing used an Illumina MiniSeq mid-output kit with about 21% PhiX and 150 cycles of paired-end reads. The original pipeline was this. Reads were processed with MIGEC version 1.2.9 to group reads by UMI and build error-corrected consensus sequences. For post-processing, modified scripts from VDJtools version 1.2.1 were used together with the tcR R package. TCRdb recomputed clones from the public reads with CATT; identical DNA rows were then combined. The V and J calls were not made by the authors but by TCRdb's processing. Here the sample has some 5,300 delta-chain clones; around 9.9% occur a single time. Of the sample, roughly 57% falls within the top ten clones.

The sequencing sample was made of gamma-delta T cells enriched from blood buffy coat, or unenriched PBMCs (not recorded which). The clonotype originates from a human donor in good health. Recombination connected TRDV2 to TRDJ1, and 7 junctional nucleotides match TRDD3. The nucleotide sequence reads TGTGCATGTGACCTACTGGGGACAGACACCGATAAACTCATCTTT. Translated, it gives CACDLLGTDTDKLIF.